Listed below are T cell receptor beta chains from one sample, sequenced in a study of blood T cell repertoires in COVID-19. TCRdb keeps only in-frame clones here, not all; method: immunoSEQ multiplex PCR. The sample holds over 15,000 clones, 87% seen once. The sample consisted of peripheral blood. These receptor sequences come from a human donor in a cohort sampled during active COVID-19. The donor label of this sample is uncertain. Both conserved end residues are part of each CDR3. Each record gives: V gene, J gene, CDR3 length, clone size, D gene, CDR3 protein, CDR3 DNA. D genes are given only for firm matches. For some rows the clone size is stated as once, few or many, or as a class when expanded; others skip it.

TRBV19	TRBJ2-1	16	.	.	CASSSPQGNSYNEQFF	TGTGCCAGTAGCTCCCCACAGGGTAACTCCTACAATGAGCAGTTCTTC
TRBV28	TRBJ2-7	14	.	TRBD1	CASSPTGSLFEQYF	TGTGCCAGCAGCCCGACAGGGTCCCTCTTCGAGCAGTACTTC
TRBV5-1	TRBJ1-4	16	.	.	CASSLDGLATNEKLFF	TGCGCCAGCAGCTTGGACGGACTTGCAACTAATGAAAAACTGTTTTTT
TRBV19	TRBJ2-3	12	.	.	CASSERTDTQYF	TGTGCCAGTAGTGAGCGCACAGATACGCAGTATTTT
TRBV7-9	TRBJ2-2	17	.	TRBD2	CASSHGLAGGLTGELFF	TGTGCCAGCAGCCACGGACTAGCGGGAGGCCTCACCGGGGAGCTGTTTTTT
TRBV9	TRBJ2-3	16	.	TRBD2	CASSVRTSGSTDTQYF	TGTGCCAGCAGCGTCAGGACTAGCGGGAGTACGGATACGCAGTATTTT
TRBV29-1	TRBJ1-1	13	.	TRBD1	CSVEGQGDTEAFF	TGCAGCGTTGAAGGACAGGGGGACACTGAAGCTTTCTTT
TRBV28	TRBJ2-1	14	once	TRBD2	CATRPSGTYNEQFF	TGTGCCACCCGCCCTAGCGGGACTTACAATGAGCAGTTCTTC
TRBV28	TRBJ2-3	15	.	TRBD2	CASRLAGGWSDTQYF	TGTGCCAGCAGGCTAGCGGGAGGTTGGTCAGATACGCAGTATTTT
TRBV21-1	TRBJ2-5	14	once	.	CASRSKGTQETQYF	TGTGCCAGCCGGTCTAAGGGGACTCAAGAGACCCAGTACTTC
TRBV3-1/TRBV3-2	TRBJ1-1	17	.	.	CASSQVPPGTGWTEAFF	TGTGCCAGCAGCCAAGTCCCCCCAGGCACAGGGTGGACTGAAGCTTTCTTT
TRBV7-3	TRBJ2-3	13	.	.	CASSFALGDTQYF	TGTGCCAGCAGCTTCGCCCTCGGGGATACGCAGTATTTT
TRBV29-1	TRBJ2-7	16	.	TRBD2	CSVEGGLAGASYEQYF	TGCAGCGTGGAGGGGGGACTAGCGGGTGCTTCCTACGAGCAGTACTTC